The TCR beta chain under discussion was sequenced for a study of shared clonotypes between healthy human individuals. Whole-study findings and limits: The low donor count limited represented genetic and exposure-history diversity. Apart from blood, nothing was sampled; tissue repertoires likely differ.

The trim removed 2 bases at V and 6 bases at J, leaving 8 bases unmatched. Germline V gives CDR1 LNHDA, CDR2 SQIVND (reference sequence). The CDR3 is 17 residues long. Turning to this clone: Its antigen remains unidentified.

CD45RO-negative, CCR7-selected cells formed the naive CD8 fraction, which excluded terminally differentiated effector memory CD45RA+ cells. Genomic DNA per cell subset filled all wells of several immunoSEQ plates. TCRdb's copy holds only in-frame clones and misses some; the assay was immunoSEQ multiplex PCR. The table records more than 2 million clones, around 93% of them present only once. Sequencing was done on a sample of naive CD8+ T cells from PBMCs. The receptor was isolated from a young man in good health. Some clones in this sample may be carry-over from other donors' samples. This sequence joins TRBV19 and TRBJ2-2; 11 bases match TRBD2. DNA of the CDR3: TGTGCCAGTAGTATATTGGGACTAGCGGCAGTCGCCGGGGAGCTGTTTTTT. Residues: CASSILGLAAVAGELFF. The complete variable domain, with remaining parts taken from reference TRBV19 and TRBJ2-2, reads DGGITQSPKYLFRKEGQNVTLSCEQNLNHDAMYWYRQDPGQGLRLIYYSQIVNDFQKGDIAEGYSVSREKKESFPLTVTSAQKNPTAFYLCASSILGLAAVAGELFFGEGSRLTVL.